Listed below are T cell receptor beta chains from one sample, sequenced in a study of OX40 agonist ivuxolimab in advanced cancers. The protocol was immunoSEQ multiplex PCR, while the TCRdb copy is restricted to in-frame clones and leaves out a portion. The table lists around 51,000 clones, about 86% of them singletons, with roughly 3% in the top ten. Source: CD4+ or CD8+ T cells sorted from blood, taken in a trial of the OX40 agonist ivuxolimab. The receptors come from an adult with an advanced solid tumor such as melanoma, head and neck, liver or kidney cancer. Each CDR3 is given with its conserved first and last residue. D genes are given only for firm matches. Size is omitted from some rows. Given values are once, few, many or a class for expanded clones.

D	size	V	J	length	DNA	CDR3
TRBD1	-	TRBV19	TRBJ2-6	19	TGTGCCAGTAAAGGTTGGGCACAGGGGGCCCCCTCTGGGGCCAACGTCCTGACTTTC	CASKGWAQGAPSGANVLTF
TRBD1	-	TRBV19	TRBJ1-5	16	TGTGCCAGTAGTATTAGGGGACAGGGCCTCAATCAGCCCCAGCATTTT	CASSIRGQGLNQPQHF
TRBD1	-	TRBV7-8	TRBJ2-7	15	TGTGCCAGCAGCCCTACAACAGGGGTCTCCTACGAGCAGTACTTC	CASSPTTGVSYEQYF
-	once	TRBV15	TRBJ1-1	15	TGTGCCACCAGCAGAGATCTCTGGACGGACACTGAAGCTTTCTTT	CATSRDLWTDTEAFF
-	once	TRBV5-6	TRBJ2-2	15	TGTGCCAGCAGCTTGGACAGCCCGAACACCGGGGAGCTGTTTTTT	CASSLDSPNTGELFF
-	-	TRBV27	TRBJ2-3	16	TGTGCCAGCAGCCCATGGGTGGGGGGCCTGGGAGATACGCAGTATTTT	CASSPWVGGLGDTQYF
-	-	TRBV29-1	TRBJ1-2	12	TGCAGCGTGCGGGGGGGAGGCTATGGCTACACCTTC	CSVRGGGYGYTF
-	-	TRBV19	TRBJ1-3	16	TGTGCCAGTAGTATCACCGGAGGGACATTAGGAAACACCATATATTTT	CASSITGGTLGNTIYF
-	-	TRBV5-1	TRBJ1-3	16	TGCGCCAGCAGCTTGGCCCTTAGGTCCTCGGGAAACACCATATATTTT	CASSLALRSSGNTIYF
-	-	TRBV2	TRBJ2-3	13	TGTGCCAGCACCCCTGGAAATCTAGATACGCAGTATTTT	CASTPGNLDTQYF
-	few	TRBV9	TRBJ2-2	15	TGTGCCAGCAGCGTAGAGGCCAAGGCAACCGGGGAGCTGTTTTTT	CASSVEAKATGELFF
-	-	TRBV11-2	TRBJ1-1	17	TGTGCCAGCAGCTTACATGCCTCGGGCGTTGGGGGTACTGAAGCTTTCTTT	CASSLHASGVGGTEAFF
TRBD1	few	TRBV19	TRBJ1-1	16	TGTGCCAGTAGTACCCGGGACAGGGGTGCGAACACTGAAGCTTTCTTT	CASSTRDRGANTEAFF
TRBD2	-	TRBV5-5	TRBJ2-3	16	TGTGCCAGCAGCTTGGAGCGGGGGGCCAGCACAGATACGCAGTATTTT	CASSLERGASTDTQYF
-	-	TRBV19	TRBJ1-3	18	TGTGCCAGTAGTATTCAGGTGTGGGACGGGACCTCTGGAAACACCATATATTTT	CASSIQVWDGTSGNTIYF
-	-	TRBV9	TRBJ1-2	15	TGTGCCAGCAGCGTAACTATGGACTTCGCGGGGGGCTACACCTTC	CASSVTMDFAGGYTF
-	-	TRBV10-1	TRBJ2-7	13	TGCGCCAGCAGTGAGCAAAGGGGCTACGAGCAGTACTTC	CASSEQRGYEQYF
TRBD1	-	TRBV7-9	TRBJ2-5	15	TGTGCCAGCATCAACATGGACAGGCTCACGAAGACCCAGTACTTC	CASINMDRLTKTQYF
TRBD1	-	TRBV5-1	TRBJ2-3	16	TGCGCCAGCAGCCCTGGGGGACAGGGGGCGGGGGATACGCAGTATTTT	CASSPGGQGAGDTQYF
TRBD2	-	TRBV7-9	TRBJ2-5	19	TGTGCCAGCAGCTCGCCCCCGGGACTAGCGGGGCCCCACCGGGGGACCCAGTACTTC	CASSSPPGLAGPHRGTQYF
TRBD2	-	TRBV11-3	TRBJ2-1	17	TGTGCCAGCAGCTGGAGAGCTAGCGGGGGGACCTACAATGAGCAGTTCTTC	CASSWRASGGTYNEQFF
-	few	TRBV2	TRBJ1-3	11	TGTGCCAGCAGTGTGGGCCCGTGGGCGGATTTT	CASSVGPWADF
-	few	TRBV7-2	TRBJ1-6	16	TGTGCCAGCAGCTTACCGAAATTCGGCCTTAATTCACCCCTCCACTTT	CASSLPKFGLNSPLHF
-	-	TRBV19	TRBJ2-5	14	TGTGCCAGTAGTATTGGACAAGCTCAAGAGACCCAGTACTTC	CASSIGQAQETQYF
TRBD2	-	TRBV25-1	TRBJ2-5	18	TGTGCCAGCAGTGGAGGTAGCGGGGGGCCCGGGTACCAAGAGACCCAGTACTTC	CASSGGSGGPGYQETQYF
-	few	TRBV7-3	TRBJ2-3	16	TGTGCCAGCAGCTTATTTGCGGGGATGGGGACAGATACGCAGTATTTT	CASSLFAGMGTDTQYF
-	-	TRBV6-5	TRBJ1-3	14	TGTGCCAGCAGTTTGGGGAGCTCTGGAAACACCATATATTTT	CASSLGSSGNTIYF
TRBD2	once	TRBV6-6	TRBJ2-1	15	TGTGCCAGCCTACTAGCGGGTAGCTCCTACAATGAGCAGTTCTTC	CASLLAGSSYNEQFF
-	-	TRBV5-1	TRBJ2-1	13	TGTGCCAGCAGCTTGGGGGGGCTCAATGAGCAGTTCTTC	CASSLGGLNEQFF
TRBD2	-	TRBV6-4	TRBJ2-1	15	TGTGCCAGCAGTCCTTCGCGGGGGGGAATTAATGAGCAGTTCTTC	CASSPSRGGINEQFF
TRBD1	-	TRBV19	TRBJ1-6	16	TGTGCCAGTAGGCGGCAGGGGGATGCCTATAATTCACCCCTCCACTTT	CASRRQGDAYNSPLHF
TRBD1	few	TRBV19	TRBJ1-5	14	TGTGCCACGCGGAGGGACAGGGCGAGTCAGCCCCAGCATTTT	CATRRDRASQPQHF
TRBD2	once	TRBV11-3	TRBJ2-2	13	TGTGCCAGCAGCCCCGGGGGGGTTGGGGAGCTGTTTTTT	CASSPGGVGELFF
-	-	TRBV4-1	TRBJ1-1	13	TGCGCCAGCAGCCAAGATTGGAGGACTGAAGCTTTCTTT	CASSQDWRTEAFF
-	once	TRBV27	TRBJ1-6	13	TGTGCCAGCAGTTTCCAGGGTTATTCACCCCTCCACTTT	CASSFQGYSPLHF
TRBD2	few	TRBV7-2	TRBJ2-4	14	TGTGCCAGCAGCTTAGCTCTAGCGGCAAACATTCAGTACTTC	CASSLALAANIQYF
-	-	TRBV5-6	TRBJ1-6	14	TGTGCCAGCAGCTTGGTGGGGGGCGGATCACCCCTCCACTTT	CASSLVGGGSPLHF
TRBD1	-	TRBV18	TRBJ1-5	18	TGTGCCAGCTTCTACTACGGGACAGGGGGTTATAGCAATCAGCCCCAGCATTTT	CASFYYGTGGYSNQPQHF